This T cell receptor (beta chain) was captured in a study of tumor-infiltrating lymphocytes in localized non-small cell lung cancer. In the study overall: The cohort mixed smokers and never-smokers, several histologies, and some post-neoadjuvant-chemotherapy samples. Study findings and constraints: Higher tumor T cell infiltration than in uninvolved lung was supported by TCRbeta sequencing.

Germline lookup yields CDR1 ENHRY and CDR2 SYGVKD. The CDR3 runs 14 residues. The V end was cut by 3 bases, the J end by 1 base, with 9 bases between. The data were produced by immunoSEQ multiplex PCR, yet TCRdb's version contains in-frame clones alone and is incomplete. The sample includes approximately 13,000 clones, about four fifths of them seen just once. This clone showed up just a few times. The antigen is unknown. The sequence came from a human donor with non-small cell lung cancer. Sequencing input: lung tumor tissue. The chain combines TRBV10-3 with TRBJ1-1, with D possibly TRBD1 on 6 matching bases. CDR3 sequence (DNA): TGTGCCATCAGTGAAAGAGGGGGGAACACTGAAGCTTTCTTT. It specifies CAISERGGNTEAFF.